Below are 26 T cell receptor beta chains sequenced from a single sample in a study of cytomegalovirus exposure and HLA in healthy donors. Amplification used 60 Vbeta primers and 13 Jbeta primers. The method was immunoSEQ multiplex PCR; TCRdb's version includes in-frame clones alone and lacks a portion of them. The sample has 85,000 to 130,000 clones; 70% to 80% are singletons. The sample consisted of PBMCs. All receptors derive from a woman aged 18 to 35 in good health and CMV-seropositive.

This sequence joins TRBV7-3 and TRBJ2-3; 15 bases map to TRBD2. Germline V lookup: CDR1 SGHTA, CDR2 FQGTGA. Trimming took 3 bases from V and 10 from J; bases not matched to a gene: 8. This CDR3 region has 16 residues. CDR3 in DNA: TGTGCCAGCAGCTTTTCGGGACTAGCGGGAGGTCCTCCGCAGTATTTT. Translated: CASSFSGLAGGPPQYF.

The chain couples TRBV7-8 to TRBJ2-5; 16 bases fit TRBD2. Unmatched junction bases numbered 13, after V lost 4 bases and J lost 5 bases. Looked up from germline, CDR1 is SGHVS and CDR2 is FQNEAQ. The CDR3 runs to 19 residues. DNA of the CDR3: TGTGCCAGCAGCTGGCCCAAGGGACTAGCGGGAGGGGCAGGGGAGACCCAGTACTTC. It encodes CASSWPKGLAGGAGETQYF.

This clone was observed a few times. DNA of the CDR3: TGTGCCAGCAGCTGGTCAACAGGGGGCACGAATCAGCCCCAGCATTTT. It yields the protein CASSWSTGGTNQPQHF. The gene calls are TRBV7-2 and TRBJ1-5; 9 bases are shared with TRBD1. Per the germline V gene, CDR1 is SGHTA and CDR2 is FQGNSA. This CDR3 has 16 residues. Trimming at V came to 4 bases and at J to 4 bases, leaving 8 bases not matched to a gene.

The V call is TRBV28, the J call TRBJ1-4; 7 bases match TRBD1. The germline CDR1 and CDR2 sequences are MDHEN and SYDVKM. The CDR3 is 13 amino acids. J gave up 8 bases and V 11 bases, and 11 bases lay outside the gene matches. The CDR3 region has the DNA TGTGCCGTACCCGGGACAGTAAGCGAAAAACTGTTTTTT. Translation: CAVPGTVSEKLFF.

Here the CDR3 reads CASSSGGYGYNEQFF. Here the CDR3 DNA reads TGTGCCAGCAGCTCGGGGGGTTATGGGTACAATGAGCAGTTCTTC. The chain employs TRBV11-2 and TRBJ2-1; 7 bases are shared with TRBD2. The CDR3 totals 15 residues. Germline V gene lookup returns CDR1 SGHAT and CDR2 FQNNGV. V shed 4 bases, J shed 4 bases, and the junction held 7 bases outside the gene matches.

The chain combines TRBV6-4 with TRBJ2-1; D perhaps matches TRBD2 (6 bases). The CDR3 loop spans 13 amino acids. V dropped 1 base and J dropped 5 bases, with 6 bases sitting between them. Per germline, CDR1 MRHNA and CDR2 SNTAGT. As DNA, the CDR3 is TGTGCCAGCAGTGACTGGAGGGACAATGAGCAGTTCTTC. It yields the protein CASSDWRDNEQFF.

Here the CDR3 reads CASSIDNRLTDTQYF. CDR3 coding DNA: TGTGCCAGTAGTATAGATAACAGGCTCACAGATACGCAGTATTTT. The chain couples TRBV19 to TRBJ2-3; maybe TRBD1 (5 bases). This CDR3 has 15 residues. With 0 bases removed from V and 2 bases from J, the gap between germline ends came to 9 bases. Germline V CDR1 and CDR2: LNHDA, SQIVND (reference sequence).

The chain couples TRBV2 to TRBJ1-2, with TRBD1 as a possible D gene (6 bases). V was trimmed by 7 bases and J by 3 bases, leaving 12 bases between them. Germline CDR1 and CDR2: SNHLY and FYNNEI. This CDR3 has 13 residues. The DNA of the CDR3 is TGTGCCAGCATTAAGTCAGGGGACTATGGCTACACCTTC. This sequence encodes CASIKSGDYGYTF. Using reference TRBV2 and TRBJ1-2 for the parts outside the CDR3, the full variable domain is EPEVTQTPSHQVTQMGQEVILRCVPISNHLYFYWYRQILGQKVEFLVSFYNNEISEKSEIFDDQFSVERPDGSNFTLKIRSTKLEDSAMYFCASIKSGDYGYTFGSGTRLTVV.

Note on this clone: This same CDR3 is encoded by further DNA sequences in the sample. This chain uses TRBV6-5 with TRBJ2-3, with D unresolved. V was trimmed by 0 bases and J by 1 base, leaving 5 bases between them. CDR1 MNHEY and CDR2 SVGAGI come from the germline V gene. The CDR3 is 14 amino acids. CDR3 sequence reads: CASSYSRGTDTQYF. The CDR3, as DNA: TGTGCCAGCAGTTACTCACGGGGCACAGATACGCAGTATTTT.

V is TRBV11-2 and J is TRBJ2-2; 10 bases match TRBD1. Germline V gene lookup returns CDR1 SGHAT and CDR2 FQNNGV. This CDR3 spans 18 amino acids. The V and J ends lost 6 bases and 6 bases, in that order; junction bases with no gene match: 16. Here the CDR3 reads CASRKPGQGTPLSGELFF. The DNA for the CDR3 is TGTGCCAGCAGAAAACCGGGACAGGGGACCCCGCTCTCCGGGGAGCTGTTTTTT.

Only one count was recorded for this clone. The chain links TRBV6-1 to TRBJ2-5, with D uncertain. Germline assignment: CDR1 MNHNS and CDR2 SASEGT. This CDR3 comprises 12 residues. V lost 2 bases and J lost 7, with 8 bases in between. CDR3 DNA: TGTGCCAGCAGTGAAATTTCGAGGACCCAGTACTTC. Translating it yields CASSEISRTQYF.

J is TRBJ1-5 and V is TRBV28; TRBD1 matches 9 bases. From germline, CDR1 is MDHEN and CDR2 SYDVKM. CDR3 length: 15 residues. With 5 bases clipped from V and 7 bases from J, the junction kept 9 bases outside the gene matches. CDR3 protein: CASSLPWTGEQPQHF. CDR3 nucleotides: TGTGCCAGCAGTCTCCCTTGGACAGGGGAACAGCCCCAGCATTTT. The full variable domain, completed using reference TRBV28 and TRBJ1-5, is DVKVTQSSRYLVKRTGEKVFLECVQDMDHENMFWYRQDPGLGLRLIYFSYDVKMKEKGDIPEGYSVSREKKERFSLILESASTNQTSMYLCASSLPWTGEQPQHFGDGTRLSIL.

The chain has TRBV6-5 and TRBJ2-3, with 11 bases fitting TRBD1. The CDR3 runs to 15 residues. CDR1 is MNHEY, CDR2 SVGAGI, per germline. With 6 bases clipped from V and 1 base from J, the junction kept 3 bases outside the gene matches. This CDR3 is CASRRTGGGTDTQYF. The CDR3 DNA reads as TGTGCCAGCAGGAGGACAGGGGGCGGCACAGATACGCAGTATTTT.

This clone was seen a few times. The chain recombines TRBV9 with TRBJ1-3, with 7 bases lining up with TRBD1. The CDR3 contains 16 residues. The junction had 3 bases not matched to a gene; V was cut back by 0 bases and J by 0 bases. Germline-derived CDR1 and CDR2 are SGDLS and YYNGEE. CDR3 residues: CASSVEAGGSGNTIYF. The CDR3 region has the DNA TGTGCCAGCAGCGTAGAGGCAGGGGGCTCTGGAAACACCATATATTTT.

The chain joins TRBV6-1 to TRBJ2-7; TRBD2 is a possible D gene (6 bases). Germline CDR1 reads MNHNS; CDR2 reads SASEGT. The CDR3 covers 14 residues. Deletions cut 10 bases from V and 5 bases from J, with 21 bases between. This CDR3 is CATDTGTGGDEQYF. The DNA of the CDR3 is TGTGCCACCGACACTGGGACGGGCGGGGACGAGCAGTACTTC.

V gene TRBV6-7 combines with J gene TRBJ1-2; D remains unclear. TRBV6-7 is an ORF, with its function uncertain. Deletions cut 5 bases from V and 8 bases from J, with 15 bases between. The CDR3 runs 13 residues. The CDR3 DNA is TGTGCCAGCAGTCTTCGGGCCGCGGGGGGCTACACCTTC. Residues: CASSLRAAGGYTF.

The genes are TRBV9 and TRBJ2-3; no clear D. Germline V gene sequence: CDR1 SGDLS, CDR2 YYNGEE. This CDR3 has 13 amino acids. The V end lost 0 bases, the J end lost 2 bases, and 4 bases lay between the germline ends. The CDR3 DNA reads TGTGCCAGCAGCGTAGGAGTCACAGATACGCAGTATTTT. Translated, it gives CASSVGVTDTQYF.

This rearrangement joins TRBV7-2 to TRBJ2-7, with D unclear. The V end was cut by 4 bases, the J end by 0 bases, with 13 bases between. CDR1 is SGHTA and CDR2 is FQGNSA in the germline V gene. The CDR3 sequence is 15 residues long. The CDR3 reads CASSSQLHTSYEQYF. The CDR3 DNA reads TGTGCCAGCAGCTCCCAACTACACACCTCCTACGAGCAGTACTTC.

The rearrangement uses TRBV5-8 and TRBJ2-7; D unresolved. Germline V gives CDR1 SGHTS, CDR2 YDEGEE. The CDR3 covers 12 residues. Trimming removed 4 bases at V and 1 base at J, with 6 bases between. The CDR3 region has the DNA TGTGCCAGCAGCCGTAAATCCTACGAGCAGTACTTC. The encoded protein is CASSRKSYEQYF.

This chain uses TRBV6-5 with TRBJ2-3, with D perhaps TRBD2 (5 bases). Deletions cut 7 bases from V and 2 bases from J, with 13 bases between. The germline V gene encodes CDR1 MNHEY and CDR2 SVGAGI. This CDR3 has 14 residues. CDR3 coding DNA: TGTGCCAGCAAGGATGCGGGCCTCACAGATACGCAGTATTTT. Translated: CASKDAGLTDTQYF.

The chain recombines TRBV19 with TRBJ1-1; D uncertain. V shed 9 bases and J shed 13 bases, with 9 bases lying between them. CDR3 length equals 8 residues. CDR1 and CDR2 from the germline V gene are LNHDA and SQIVND (reference sequence). The CDR3 loop reads CASPQVFF. The CDR3 DNA sequence: TGTGCCAGCCCTCAGGTTTTCTTT.

The rearrangement links TRBV7-9 to TRBJ2-5; TRBD2 matches at 7 bases. From germline, CDR1 is SEHNR and CDR2 FQNEAQ (reference sequence). J was trimmed by 5 bases and V by 5 bases; bases with no gene match: 11. The CDR3 has 15 residues. CDR3 in amino acids: CASSGEGLLGETQYF. The CDR3 DNA sequence: TGTGCCAGCAGCGGGGAGGGGCTTTTAGGGGAGACCCAGTACTTC.

On this clone: An end of the junction differs from the germline gene, which may be a read error. This chain connects TRBV2 to TRBJ1-5; D might be TRBD1 (6 bases). CDR3 size: 15 residues. Germline V gene sequence: CDR1 SNHLY, CDR2 FYNNEI. The DNA of the CDR3 is TGTGCCAGCAGCGAAGGGACATTCGCCTATCAGCCCCAGCATTTT. Translating gives CASSEGTFAYQPQHF.

The chain combines TRBV13 with TRBJ1-2, with 7 nucleotides matching TRBD1. The CDR3 runs to 14 residues. Germline lookup yields CDR1 PRHDT and CDR2 FYEKMQ (reference sequence). Trimming at V came to 4 bases and at J to 2 bases, leaving 4 bases not matched to a gene. The CDR3 loop reads CASSSGQPNYGYTF. CDR3 bases: TGTGCCAGCAGCTCGGGACAGCCCAACTATGGCTACACCTTC.

This rearrangement joins TRBV11-2 to TRBJ2-7, with D possibly TRBD2 on 5 matching bases. Trimming pared 4 bases from V and 4 bases from J, leaving 20 bases between. The V gene's germline CDR1 is SGHAT and CDR2 FQNNGV. CDR3 size: 16 residues. As DNA, the CDR3 is TGTGCCAGCAGCTCCCCGCCCGAGGGCAGAGGTTACGAGCAGTACTTC. It yields the protein CASSSPPEGRGYEQYF. The whole variable domain, filled in from reference TRBV11-2 and TRBJ2-7, reads EAGVAQSPRYKIIEKRQSVAFWCNPISGHATLYWYQQILGQGPKLLIQFQNNGVVDDSQLPKDRFSAERLKGVDSTLKIQPAKLEDSAVYLCASSSPPEGRGYEQYFGPGTRLTVT.

This clone was seen a few times. The chain couples TRBV7-2 to TRBJ2-3, with TRBD2 matching 13 bases. This CDR3 has 16 amino acids. The V gene end was trimmed by 5 bases and the J gene end by 4 bases; junction bases not matched to a gene: 6. Per the germline V gene, CDR1 is SGHTA and CDR2 is FQGNSA. The CDR3 sequence: CASSPRLAGGADTQYF. CDR3 nucleotides: TGTGCCAGCAGCCCAAGACTAGCGGGGGGCGCAGATACGCAGTATTTT. Full variable domain (outside the CDR3, taken from reference TRBV7-2 and TRBJ2-3): GAGVSQSPSNKVTEKGKDVELRCDPISGHTALYWYRQSLGQGLEFLIYFQGNSAPDKSGLPSDRFSAERTGGSVSTLTIQRTQQEDSAVYLCASSPRLAGGADTQYFGPGTRLTVL.